This is a list of T cell receptor beta chains from one sample in a study of response to subunit inactivated influenza vaccine. TCRdb called the RT-PCR reads again in MiXCR, with one record for every CDR3 protein. The sample includes roughly 630,000 distinct CDR3 sequences, 12% to 15% of them seen just once. Sequenced material: PBMCs from blood, taken approximately 15 days before vaccination. The source is a man in his forties or fifties who received an inactivated influenza vaccine. The CDR3 runs from the conserved cysteine through the conserved F or W. The D gene is left open where the match is weak. Some rows mark clone size as missing; the rest say once, few, many or name a class of expanded clone.

>TRBV4-1|TRBJ2-3|NA|NA
CASSARDGKDTQYF
TGCGCCAGCAGCGCCCGGGACGGGAAAGATACGCAGTATTTT
>TRBV6-2/TRBV6-3|TRBJ2-7|NA|once
CASSFFGVSSYEQYF
TGTGCCAGCAGTTTTTTTGGGGTGAGCTCCTACGAGCAGTACTTC
>TRBV20-1|TRBJ1-4|NA|many
CSASDRLISTNEKLFF
TGCAGTGCTTCCGACCGCCTTATCTCAACTAATGAAAAACTGTTTTTT
>TRBV28|TRBJ2-5|TRBD2|few
CASSLPSGGVEETQYF
TGTGCCAGCAGTTTACCCAGCGGGGGGGTCGAAGAGACCCAGTACTTC
>TRBV20-1|TRBJ2-5|NA|NA
CSARGAGTAGTQYF
TGCAGTGCTAGAGGGGCGGGGACAGCGGGGACCCAGTACTTC
>TRBV10-3|TRBJ2-4|NA|few
CAISGEGLLAKNIQYF
TGTGCCATCAGTGGGGAAGGCCTCCTGGCCAAAAACATTCAGTACTTC
>TRBV6-1|TRBJ1-6|NA|few
CASSQSRTSDNSPLHF
TGTGCCAGCAGTCAATCGCGGACCTCGGATAATTCACCCCTCCACTTT
>TRBV27|TRBJ1-1|NA|many
CASSLSGTANTEAFF
TGTGCCAGCAGTTTGTCCGGCACAGCCAACACTGAAGCTTTCTTT
>TRBV12-3/TRBV12-4|TRBJ1-1|NA|few
CASSPGTVAAFF
TGTGCCAGCAGCCCTGGGACCGTTGCAGCTTTCTTT
>TRBV14|TRBJ1-1|NA|few
CASSQVGGGHTEAFF
TGTGCCAGCAGCCAAGTGGGGGGGGGCCACACTGAAGCTTTCTTT
>TRBV30|TRBJ2-3|NA|few
CAWSYMGDTQYF
TGTGCCTGGAGCTATATGGGAGATACGCAGTATTTT
>TRBV12-3/TRBV12-4|TRBJ1-2|TRBD1|many
CASSPGQNYGYTF
TGTGCCAGCAGCCCGGGACAGAACTATGGCTACACCTTC
>TRBV20-1|TRBJ1-5|TRBD1|NA
CSARETGKSNQPQHF
TGCAGTGCTAGAGAGACAGGGAAGTCCAATCAGCCCCAGCATTTT
>TRBV29-1|TRBJ2-7|NA|many
CSVVGRYYEQYF
TGCAGCGTTGTAGGCCGCTACTACGAGCAGTACTTC
>TRBV27|TRBJ1-1|NA|many
CASSPSLRTEAFF
TGTGCCAGCAGTCCGAGCCTGAGAACTGAAGCTTTCTTT
>TRBV27|TRBJ1-5|NA|NA
CASSLTRGMGQPQHF
TGTGCCAGCAGTTTAACCAGGGGTATGGGACAGCCCCAGCATTTT
>TRBV29-1|TRBJ2-3|TRBD2|few
CSVGGLAGGTDTQYF
TGCAGCGTGGGGGGCCTAGCGGGAGGCACAGATACGCAGTATTTT
>TRBV20-1|TRBJ1-3|NA|few
CSARVRQGERTIYF
TGCAGTGCTAGAGTGAGGCAGGGCGAGCGCACCATATATTTT
>TRBV28|TRBJ2-7|TRBD1|few
CASSPLFWDRESYEQYF
TGTGCCAGCAGTCCTCTTTTCTGGGACAGGGAATCCTACGAGCAGTACTTC
>TRBV9|TRBJ1-1|NA|few
CASSAGDMNTEAFF
TGTGCCAGCAGCGCAGGGGACATGAACACTGAAGCTTTCTTT
>TRBV4-3|TRBJ2-6|NA|NA
CASSHGTSMEGVLTF
TGCGCCAGCAGCCACGGGACCTCAATGGAGGGCGTCCTGACTTTC
>TRBV7-2|TRBJ1-4|TRBD1|few
CASSSTGVNEKLFF
TGTGCCAGCAGCTCGACAGGGGTCAATGAAAAACTGTTTTTT
>TRBV20-1|TRBJ2-1|TRBD2|few
CSARVLAGGVRVVKEQFF
TGCAGTGCTAGAGTTCTAGCGGGAGGCGTTCGGGTAGTAAAGGAGCAGTTCTTC
>TRBV12-3/TRBV12-4|TRBJ2-1|TRBD2|many
CASRGGSSYNEQFF
TGTGCCAGCCGGGGGGGGAGCTCCTACAATGAGCAGTTCTTC
>TRBV18|TRBJ2-3|TRBD1|few
CASSPRTGGITDTQYF
TGTGCCAGCTCACCCAGGACAGGGGGCATCACAGATACGCAGTATTTT
>TRBV18|TRBJ2-7|TRBD1|few
CASSQSTGASYEQYF
TGTGCCAGCTCACAATCGACAGGGGCATCCTACGAGCAGTACTTC
>TRBV28|TRBJ2-7|TRBD1|few
CASRRTGGRSYEQYF
TGTGCCAGCAGGCGGACAGGGGGCAGATCCTACGAGCAGTACTTC
>TRBV29-1|TRBJ2-7|TRBD1|NA
CSVEEDRDYEQYF
TGCAGCGTTGAAGAGGACAGGGACTACGAGCAGTACTTC
>TRBV7-2|TRBJ2-1|NA|NA
CASSPSRHEQFF
TGTGCCAGCAGTCCGTCTCGGCATGAGCAGTTCTTC
>TRBV13|TRBJ2-1|TRBD2|NA
CASSLGQVSGRDEQFF
TGTGCCAGCAGCTTAGGCCAGGTTAGCGGGCGCGATGAGCAGTTCTTC
>TRBV18|TRBJ2-5|TRBD2|NA
CASSPRNSGGPSQYF
TGTGCCAGCTCACCACGAAATAGCGGGGGGCCCTCCCAGTACTTC
>TRBV7-6|TRBJ1-5|TRBD1|many
CASSPWTGELRNQPQHF
TGTGCCAGCAGCCCCTGGACAGGGGAATTACGCAATCAGCCCCAGCATTTT
>TRBV9|TRBJ2-3|TRBD2|NA
CASSVREGETETQYF
TGTGCCAGCAGCGTGCGGGAGGGAGAGACAGAAACGCAGTATTTT
>TRBV20-1|TRBJ1-4|TRBD1|NA
CSPHDRGGEKLFF
TGCAGCCCTCACGACAGGGGGGGTGAAAAACTGTTTTTT
>TRBV4-3|TRBJ2-1|TRBD1|few
CASSHAGTGVYNEQFF
TGCGCCAGCAGCCACGCCGGGACAGGGGTTTACAATGAGCAGTTCTTC
>TRBV6-5|TRBJ2-7|TRBD1|NA
CASSYSGQGDEQYF
TGTGCCAGCAGTTACTCGGGCCAGGGGGACGAGCAGTACTTC
>TRBV11-2|TRBJ2-5|NA|few
CASSQEGRGIRSQYF
TGTGCCAGCAGCCAAGAGGGACGCGGGATAAGGAGCCAGTACTTC